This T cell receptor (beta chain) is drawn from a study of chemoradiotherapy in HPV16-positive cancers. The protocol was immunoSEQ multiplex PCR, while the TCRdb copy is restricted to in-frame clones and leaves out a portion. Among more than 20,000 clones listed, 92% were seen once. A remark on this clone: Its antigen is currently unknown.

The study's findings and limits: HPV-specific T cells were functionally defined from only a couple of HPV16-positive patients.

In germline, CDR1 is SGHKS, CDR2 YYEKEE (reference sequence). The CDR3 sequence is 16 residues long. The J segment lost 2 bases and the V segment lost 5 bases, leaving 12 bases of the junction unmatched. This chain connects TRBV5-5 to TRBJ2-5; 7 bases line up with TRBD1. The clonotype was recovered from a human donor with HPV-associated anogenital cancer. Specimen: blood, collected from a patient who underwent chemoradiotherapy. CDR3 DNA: TGTGCCAGCAGGAGGACAGGAACTCTTATACAAGAGACCCAGTACTTC. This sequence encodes CASRRTGTLIQETQYF.